The clone carrying this T cell receptor (beta chain) turned up a few times. Its specificity is unknown. A much larger clone lies a single base off, so this may be a read error. This entry belongs to a study of molecular identifiers for immune sequencing clone quantification. Findings of the study overall: Investigators reportedly could detect spiked Jurkat TCR RNA from one cell among approximately 1 million naive cells.

After removal of 8 bases from V and 0 bases from J, the junction contained 3 bases not matched to a gene. In germline, CDR1 is MNHNS, CDR2 SASEGT. The CDR3 has 13 amino acids. Sorting captured naive CD8 T cells as CD8+CD4-CCR7+CD45RA+. TCRdb re-analysed the PCR reads in MiXCR, keeping a single row per CDR3 protein. Here the sample spans some 580,000 distinct CDR3 sequences, roughly 25% being singletons. This clonotype originated in a human donor in good health. Some libraries in this study had Jurkat cell RNA spiked in. This chain uses TRBV6-1 with TRBJ2-5, with TRBD1 matching over 7 bases. The sequenced sample was naive CD8+ T cells from blood, with Jurkat cell RNA spiked in. Subset described: FACS-sorted CD8+CD4-CCR7+CD45RA+ naive T cells. CDR3 in amino acids: CASGQEYQETQYF. CDR3 sequence (DNA): TGTGCCAGCGGACAGGAGTACCAAGAGACCCAGTACTTC.